This T cell receptor (beta chain) comes out of a study of blood T cell repertoires in COVID-19 (dated by TCRdb to between 2020 and 2021). In the study overall: Samples covering the acute and convalescent phases of COVID-19 were provided by collaborators in the United States, Italy and Spain. The material from the prospective study consisted of cDNA or gDNA derived from T cells, B-cell-depleted T cells, or PBMCs. Deeply sampled blood TCRbeta repertoires from subjects exposed to, actively infected with, or recovered from COVID-19 were included in the dataset. A freely available public database, intended as a resource for researchers studying the immune response to SARS-CoV-2, is where the repertoires were released. Samples were obtained from the ongoing ImmuneRACE study (first 160 participants) and from 1,000 to 1,500 subjects provided by 6 global collaborators. Nearly every sample came with metadata listing a de-identified subject ID, COVID-19 status, age in years and sex. Where HLA class I and class II types were available, the types were taken from metadata supplied by the sample provider, not from assay-based typing. The paper as a whole reports these results and caveats: The quantity of clinical and demographic metadata differed by source and by participant and was supplied without curation.

Collaborating institutions collected whole blood in K2EDTA tubes following their own protocols. For TCRbeta analysis, collaborator samples were shipped as frozen whole blood, as isolated PBMCs, or as DNA extracted from either sample type. Per the germline V gene, MGHRA is the CDR1 and YSYEKL is the CDR2. Its CDR3 holds 14 amino acids, cysteine through phenylalanine. Of all the DNA, just the CDR3 is kept, 42 bases in frame from base 1. V is cut by 3 bases and J by 2 bases, and the space between the germline ends is 10 bases. Comment on this clone: Its antigen remains unidentified. Base quality data are lacking; no much larger clone is found one base away.

The immunoSEQ Assay, a bias-controlled multiplex PCR, was used to amplify TCRbeta CDR3 regions from genomic DNA. The paper's processing steps were these. Nucleated cell counts per sample were estimated from amplification of reference gene primers within the assay. To quantify the absolute abundance of each unique TCRbeta CDR3 rearrangement, sequence reads were collapsed and filtered. Productive Simpson clonality was computed per sample as the square root of Simpson's diversity index over productive rearrangements. In its TCRdb copy, this immuneACCESS table keeps in-frame sequences only and misses some clones. Where compared with another copy, unresolved V genes explain less than half of these, and the others have no known cause. D and trimming were read from the DNA, whereas the V and J calls and clone size are those reported in that table. This sample has over 150,000 clones in its table, and around 84% of those were observed once. Around 1% of the sample is in the top ten clones.

The clonotype was recovered from a man in his forties with acute or convalescent COVID-19. Recombination joined TRBV4-1 with TRBJ1-2; the D segment cannot be called with confidence. The sequenced sample was peripheral blood. The DNA sequence follows: TGCGCCAGCAGCCATCCCGCTCAGAACTATGGCTACACCTTC. The resulting protein is CASSHPAQNYGYTF.